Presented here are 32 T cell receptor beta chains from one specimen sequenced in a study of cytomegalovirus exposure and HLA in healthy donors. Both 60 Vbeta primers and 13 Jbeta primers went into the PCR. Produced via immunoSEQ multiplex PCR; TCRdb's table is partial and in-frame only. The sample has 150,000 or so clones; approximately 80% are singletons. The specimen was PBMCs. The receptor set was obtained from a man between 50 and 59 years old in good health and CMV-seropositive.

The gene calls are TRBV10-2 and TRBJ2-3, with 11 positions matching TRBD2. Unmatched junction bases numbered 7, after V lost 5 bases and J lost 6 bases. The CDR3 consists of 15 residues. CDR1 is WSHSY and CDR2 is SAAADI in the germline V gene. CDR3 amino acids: CASSPIAGGADTQYF. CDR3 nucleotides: TGCGCCAGCAGTCCAATAGCGGGGGGGGCGGATACGCAGTATTTT.

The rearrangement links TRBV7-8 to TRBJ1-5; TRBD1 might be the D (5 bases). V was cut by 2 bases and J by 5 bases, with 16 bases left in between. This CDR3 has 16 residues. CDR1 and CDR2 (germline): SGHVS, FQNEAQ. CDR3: CASSLFPGTTDQPQHF. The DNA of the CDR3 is TGTGCCAGCAGCTTATTCCCCGGGACTACGGATCAGCCCCAGCATTTT.

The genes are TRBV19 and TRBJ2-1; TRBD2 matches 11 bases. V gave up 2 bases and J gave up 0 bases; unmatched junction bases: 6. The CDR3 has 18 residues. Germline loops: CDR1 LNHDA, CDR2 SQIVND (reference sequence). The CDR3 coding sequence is TGTGCCAGTAGTATACTAGCGGGAGGAACAAGCTCCTACAATGAGCAGTTCTTC. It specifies CASSILAGGTSSYNEQFF.

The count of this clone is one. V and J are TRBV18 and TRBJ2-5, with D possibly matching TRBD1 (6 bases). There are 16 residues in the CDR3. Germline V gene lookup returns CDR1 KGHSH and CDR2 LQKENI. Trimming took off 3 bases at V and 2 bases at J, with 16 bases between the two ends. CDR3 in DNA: TGTGCCAGCTCACCGGGGACACTGGGGACACAAGAGACCCAGTACTTC. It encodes CASSPGTLGTQETQYF.

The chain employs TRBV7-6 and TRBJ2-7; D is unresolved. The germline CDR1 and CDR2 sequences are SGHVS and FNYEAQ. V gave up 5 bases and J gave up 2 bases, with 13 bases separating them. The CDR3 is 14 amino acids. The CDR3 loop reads CASSLTDGPYEQYF. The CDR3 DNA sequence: TGTGCCAGCAGCCTGACTGATGGTCCCTACGAGCAGTACTTC. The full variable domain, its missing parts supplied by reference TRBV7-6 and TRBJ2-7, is GAGVSQSPRYKVTKRGQDVALRCDPISGHVSLYWYRQALGQGPEFLTYFNYEAQQDKSGLPNDRFSAERPEGSISTLTIQRTEQRDSAMYRCASSLTDGPYEQYFGPGTRLTVT.

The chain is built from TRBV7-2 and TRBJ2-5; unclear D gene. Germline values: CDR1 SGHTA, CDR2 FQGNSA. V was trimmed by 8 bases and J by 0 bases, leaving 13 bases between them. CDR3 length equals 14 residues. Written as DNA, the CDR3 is TGTGCCAGCCTCTCGATCGAGTACCAAGAGACCCAGTACTTC. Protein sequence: CASLSIEYQETQYF.

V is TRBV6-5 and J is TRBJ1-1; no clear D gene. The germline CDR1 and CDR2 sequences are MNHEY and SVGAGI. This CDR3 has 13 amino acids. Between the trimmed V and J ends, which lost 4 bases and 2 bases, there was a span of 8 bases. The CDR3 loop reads CASSSTINTEAFF. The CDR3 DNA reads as TGTGCCAGCAGTTCTACTATTAACACTGAAGCTTTCTTT.

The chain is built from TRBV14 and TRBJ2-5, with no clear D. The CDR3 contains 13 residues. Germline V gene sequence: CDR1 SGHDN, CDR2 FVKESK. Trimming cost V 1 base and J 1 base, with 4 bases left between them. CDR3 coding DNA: TGTGCCAGCAGCCAAGCAGTCCAAGAGACCCAGTACTTC. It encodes CASSQAVQETQYF.

CDR3 in DNA: TGTGCCAGCAGCGCCTCCCTAGGGGCGGGGGGTTCGGATGAGCAGTTCTTC. Encoded protein: CASSASLGAGGSDEQFF. The V and J genes are TRBV7-9 and TRBJ2-1; TRBD2 matches 8 bases. Per germline, CDR1 SEHNR and CDR2 FQNEAQ (reference sequence). The junction had 17 bases not matched to a gene; V was cut back by 5 bases and J by 8 bases. The CDR3 consists of 17 residues.

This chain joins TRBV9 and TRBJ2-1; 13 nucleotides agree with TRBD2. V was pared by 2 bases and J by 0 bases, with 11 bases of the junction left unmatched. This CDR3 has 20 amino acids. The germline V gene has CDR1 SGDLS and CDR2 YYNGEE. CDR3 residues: CASSVRPGLAGQSSYNEQFF. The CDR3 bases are TGTGCCAGCAGCGTGCGGCCGGGACTAGCGGGACAGAGCTCCTACAATGAGCAGTTCTTC.

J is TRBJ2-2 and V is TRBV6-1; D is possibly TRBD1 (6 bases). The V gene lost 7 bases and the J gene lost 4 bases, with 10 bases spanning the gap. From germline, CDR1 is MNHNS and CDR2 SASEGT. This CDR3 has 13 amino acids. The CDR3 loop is CASTRDTTGELFF. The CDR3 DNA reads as TGTGCCAGCACCCGGGACACCACCGGGGAGCTGTTTTTT.

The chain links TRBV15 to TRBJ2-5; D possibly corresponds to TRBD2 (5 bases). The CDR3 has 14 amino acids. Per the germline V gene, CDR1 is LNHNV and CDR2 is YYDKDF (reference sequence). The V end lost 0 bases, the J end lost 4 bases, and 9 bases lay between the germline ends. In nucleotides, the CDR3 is TGTGCCACCAGCAGAGATGGTAGCGTAGAGACCCAGTACTTC. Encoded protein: CATSRDGSVETQYF.

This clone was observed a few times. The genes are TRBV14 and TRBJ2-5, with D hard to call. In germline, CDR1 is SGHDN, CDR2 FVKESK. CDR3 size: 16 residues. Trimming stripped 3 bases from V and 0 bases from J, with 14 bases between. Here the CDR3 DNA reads TGTGCCAGCAGCCACCGACGGTACAGCAACCAAGAGACCCAGTACTTC. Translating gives CASSHRRYSNQETQYF. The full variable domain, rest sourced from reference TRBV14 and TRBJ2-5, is EAGVTQFPSHSVIEKGQTVTLRCDPISGHDNLYWYRRVMGKEIKFLLHFVKESKQDESGMPNNRFLAERTGGTYSTLKVQPAELEDSGVYFCASSHRRYSNQETQYFGPGTRLLVL.

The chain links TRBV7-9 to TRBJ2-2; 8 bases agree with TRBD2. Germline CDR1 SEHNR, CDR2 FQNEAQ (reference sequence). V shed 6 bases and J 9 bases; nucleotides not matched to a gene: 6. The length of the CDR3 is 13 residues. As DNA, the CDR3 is TGTGCCAGCAGAAGCGGGAGTCCCTGGGAGCTGTTTTTT. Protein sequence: CASRSGSPWELFF.

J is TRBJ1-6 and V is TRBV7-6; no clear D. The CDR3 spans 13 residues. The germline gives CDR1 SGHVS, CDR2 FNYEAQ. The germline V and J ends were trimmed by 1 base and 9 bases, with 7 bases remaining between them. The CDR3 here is CASSLGTISPLHF. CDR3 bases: TGTGCCAGCAGCTTAGGCACAATTTCACCCCTCCACTTT. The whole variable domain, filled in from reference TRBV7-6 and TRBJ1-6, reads GAGVSQSPRYKVTKRGQDVALRCDPISGHVSLYWYRQALGQGPEFLTYFNYEAQQDKSGLPNDRFSAERPEGSISTLTIQRTEQRDSAMYRCASSLGTISPLHFGNGTRLTVT.

The CDR3 protein is CASSPGAKGRGPYTDTQYF. CDR3 nucleotide sequence: TGTGCCAGCAGCCCAGGGGCGAAGGGTCGGGGACCTTACACAGATACGCAGTATTTT. This chain links TRBV7-3 with TRBJ2-3; a possible D gene is TRBD1 (6 bases). The germline CDR1 and CDR2 sequences are SGHTA and FQGTGA. CDR3 length: 19 residues. Trimming removed 5 bases from V and 2 bases from J, with 26 bases in between.

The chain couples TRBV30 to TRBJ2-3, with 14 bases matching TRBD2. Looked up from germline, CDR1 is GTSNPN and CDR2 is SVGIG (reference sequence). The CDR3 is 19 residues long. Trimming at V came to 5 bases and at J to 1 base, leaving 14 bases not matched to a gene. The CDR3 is CAWVAYRTSGRLRTDTQYF. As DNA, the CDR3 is TGTGCCTGGGTAGCTTATCGGACTAGCGGGAGGCTCCGCACAGATACGCAGTATTTT.

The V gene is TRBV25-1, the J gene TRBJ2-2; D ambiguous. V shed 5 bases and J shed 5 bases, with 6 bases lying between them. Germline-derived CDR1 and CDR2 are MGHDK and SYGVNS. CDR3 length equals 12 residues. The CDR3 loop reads CASSLRTGELFF. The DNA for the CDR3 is TGTGCCAGCAGTCTGAGAACCGGGGAGCTGTTTTTT.

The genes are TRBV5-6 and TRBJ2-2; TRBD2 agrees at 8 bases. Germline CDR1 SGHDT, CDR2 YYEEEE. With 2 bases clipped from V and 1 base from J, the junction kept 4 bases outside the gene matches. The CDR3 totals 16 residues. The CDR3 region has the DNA TGTGCCAGCAGCTTCTTGACTAGCGTGAACACCGGGGAGCTGTTTTTT. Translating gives CASSFLTSVNTGELFF.

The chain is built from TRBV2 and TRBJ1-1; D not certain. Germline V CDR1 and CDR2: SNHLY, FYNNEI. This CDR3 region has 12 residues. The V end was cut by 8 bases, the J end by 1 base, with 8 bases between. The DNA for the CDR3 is TGTGCCAGCGAGGTATCGAACACTGAAGCTTTCTTT. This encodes CASEVSNTEAFF.

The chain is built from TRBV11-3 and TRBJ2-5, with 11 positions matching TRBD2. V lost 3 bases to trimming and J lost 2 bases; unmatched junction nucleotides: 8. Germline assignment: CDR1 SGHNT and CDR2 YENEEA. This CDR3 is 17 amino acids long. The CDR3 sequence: CASSFLAGGPPQETQYF. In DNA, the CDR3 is TGTGCCAGCAGCTTTCTAGCGGGAGGCCCCCCACAAGAGACCCAGTACTTC.

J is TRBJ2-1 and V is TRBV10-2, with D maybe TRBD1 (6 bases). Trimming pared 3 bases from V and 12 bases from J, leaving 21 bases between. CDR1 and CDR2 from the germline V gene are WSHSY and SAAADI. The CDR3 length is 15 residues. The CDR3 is CASSDLRQDATGQFF. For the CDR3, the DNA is TGCGCCAGCAGTGATCTGAGACAGGACGCTACAGGGCAGTTCTTC.

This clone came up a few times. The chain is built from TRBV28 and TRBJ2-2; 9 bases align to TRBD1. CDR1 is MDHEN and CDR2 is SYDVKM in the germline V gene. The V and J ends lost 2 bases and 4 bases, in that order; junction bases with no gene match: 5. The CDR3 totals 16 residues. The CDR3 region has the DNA TGTGCCAGCAGTTTAGGTGGACAGGGGCTCACCGGGGAGCTGTTTTTT. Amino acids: CASSLGGQGLTGELFF.

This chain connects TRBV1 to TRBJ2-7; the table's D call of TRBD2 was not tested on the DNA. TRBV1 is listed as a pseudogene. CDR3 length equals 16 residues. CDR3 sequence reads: CTSSQPTSGRPNEQYV. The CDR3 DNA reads TGCACCAGCAGCCAACCTACTAGCGGGAGACCCAACGAGCAGTACGTC.

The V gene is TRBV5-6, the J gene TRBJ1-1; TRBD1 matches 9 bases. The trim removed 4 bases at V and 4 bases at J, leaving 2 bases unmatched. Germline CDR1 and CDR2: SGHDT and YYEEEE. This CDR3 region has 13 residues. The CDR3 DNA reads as TGTGCCAGCAGCGCGACAGGGGGCACTGAAGCTTTCTTT. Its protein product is CASSATGGTEAFF.

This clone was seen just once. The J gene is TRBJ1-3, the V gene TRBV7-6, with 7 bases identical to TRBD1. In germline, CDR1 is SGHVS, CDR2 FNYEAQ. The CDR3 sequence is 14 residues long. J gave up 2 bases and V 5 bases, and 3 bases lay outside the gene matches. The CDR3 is CASSLTGTGNTIYF. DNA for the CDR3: TGTGCCAGCAGCCTGACAGGGACTGGAAACACCATATATTTT. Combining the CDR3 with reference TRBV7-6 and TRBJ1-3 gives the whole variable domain GAGVSQSPRYKVTKRGQDVALRCDPISGHVSLYWYRQALGQGPEFLTYFNYEAQQDKSGLPNDRFSAERPEGSISTLTIQRTEQRDSAMYRCASSLTGTGNTIYFGEGSWLTVV.

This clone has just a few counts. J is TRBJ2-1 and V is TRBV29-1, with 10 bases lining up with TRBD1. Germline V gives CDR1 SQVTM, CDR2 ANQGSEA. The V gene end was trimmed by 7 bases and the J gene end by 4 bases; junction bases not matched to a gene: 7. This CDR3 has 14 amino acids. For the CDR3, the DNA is TGCAGCGGTAGACAGGGGGCGGGTTACAATGAGCAGTTCTTC. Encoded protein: CSGRQGAGYNEQFF.

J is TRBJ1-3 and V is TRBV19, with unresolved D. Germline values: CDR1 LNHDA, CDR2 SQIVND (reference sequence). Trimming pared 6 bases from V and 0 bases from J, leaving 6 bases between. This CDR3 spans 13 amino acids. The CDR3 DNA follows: TGTGCCAGTAGATTAATCTCTGGAAACACCATATATTTT. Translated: CASRLISGNTIYF.

CDR3 sequence (DNA): TGCGCCAGCAGTGAGTCACAGGGCAGGGTGTACACTGAAGCTTTCTTT. Translated: CASSESQGRVYTEAFF. The rearrangement joins TRBV10-2 to TRBJ1-1; weak D call: TRBD1 (6 bases). The V end lost 0 bases, the J end lost 3 bases, and 14 bases lay between the germline ends. Germline V lookup: CDR1 WSHSY, CDR2 SAAADI. The CDR3 has 16 amino acids.

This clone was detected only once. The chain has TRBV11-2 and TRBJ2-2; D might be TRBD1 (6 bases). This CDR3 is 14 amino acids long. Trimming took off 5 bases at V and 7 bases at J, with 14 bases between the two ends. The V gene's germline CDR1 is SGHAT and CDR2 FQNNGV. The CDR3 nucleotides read TGTGCCAGCAGCATCCCCGTGGACAGCGGGGAGCTGTTTTTT. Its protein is CASSIPVDSGELFF.

The CDR3: CAWSGPHRFENTEAFF. The CDR3 nucleotides read TGTGCCTGGAGTGGCCCCCACAGGTTCGAGAACACTGAAGCTTTCTTT. The V gene is TRBV30, the J gene TRBJ1-1; D perhaps matches TRBD1 (5 bases). V lost 1 base and J 1 base, leaving 16 bases between the germline ends. Germline V gene sequence: CDR1 GTSNPN, CDR2 SVGIG (reference sequence). The CDR3 extends over 16 amino acids.

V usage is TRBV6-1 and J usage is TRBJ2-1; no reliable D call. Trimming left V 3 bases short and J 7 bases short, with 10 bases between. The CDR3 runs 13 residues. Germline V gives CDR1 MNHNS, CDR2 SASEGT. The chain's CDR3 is CASSESGRNEQFF. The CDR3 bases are TGTGCCAGCAGTGAGTCCGGCAGGAATGAGCAGTTCTTC.